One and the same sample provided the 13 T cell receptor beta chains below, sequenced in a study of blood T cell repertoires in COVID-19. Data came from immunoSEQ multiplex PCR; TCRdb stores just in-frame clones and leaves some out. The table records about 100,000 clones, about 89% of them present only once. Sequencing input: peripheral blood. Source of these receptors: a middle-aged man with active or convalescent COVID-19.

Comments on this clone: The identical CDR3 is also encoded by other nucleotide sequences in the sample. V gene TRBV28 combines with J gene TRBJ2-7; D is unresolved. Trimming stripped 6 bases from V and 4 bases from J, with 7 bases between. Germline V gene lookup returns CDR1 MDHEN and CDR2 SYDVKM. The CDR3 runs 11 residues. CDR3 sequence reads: CASSQSYEQYF. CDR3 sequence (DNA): TGTGCCAGCAGCCAGTCTTACGAGCAGTACTTC.

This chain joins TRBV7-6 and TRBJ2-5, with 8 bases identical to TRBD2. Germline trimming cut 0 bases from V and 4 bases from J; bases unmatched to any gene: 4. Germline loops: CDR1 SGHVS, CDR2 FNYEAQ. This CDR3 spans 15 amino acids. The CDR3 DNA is TGTGCCAGCAGCTTAGCGTCGGGGGGGCCAGAGACCCAGTACTTC. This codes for CASSLASGGPETQYF.

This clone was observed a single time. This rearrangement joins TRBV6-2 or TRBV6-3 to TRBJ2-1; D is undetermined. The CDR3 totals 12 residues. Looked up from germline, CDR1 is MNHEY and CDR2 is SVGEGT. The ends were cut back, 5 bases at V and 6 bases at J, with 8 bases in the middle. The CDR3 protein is CASSNSPNEQFF. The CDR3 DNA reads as TGTGCCAGCAGTAATAGCCCCAATGAGCAGTTCTTC.

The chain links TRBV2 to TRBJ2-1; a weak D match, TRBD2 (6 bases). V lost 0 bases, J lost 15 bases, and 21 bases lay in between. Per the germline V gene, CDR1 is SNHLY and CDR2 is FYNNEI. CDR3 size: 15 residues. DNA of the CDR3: TGTGCCAGCAGTGAAGCGCTCTCAGGGTCCGGGACTCGGTTCTTC. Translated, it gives CASSEALSGSGTRFF.

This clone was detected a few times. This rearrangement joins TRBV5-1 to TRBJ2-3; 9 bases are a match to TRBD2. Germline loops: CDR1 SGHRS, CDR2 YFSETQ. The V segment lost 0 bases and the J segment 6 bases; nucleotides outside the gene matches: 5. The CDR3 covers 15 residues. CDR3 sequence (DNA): TGCGCCAGCAGCTTGGTGAAAAGCGGGAGGGATACGCAGTATTTT. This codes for CASSLVKSGRDTQYF.

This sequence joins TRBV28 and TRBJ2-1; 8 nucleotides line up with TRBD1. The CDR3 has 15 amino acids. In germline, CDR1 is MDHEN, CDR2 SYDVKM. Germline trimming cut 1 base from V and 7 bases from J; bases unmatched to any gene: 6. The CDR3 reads CASSLLDRDRNEQFF. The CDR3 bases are TGTGCCAGCAGTTTATTGGACAGGGACAGGAATGAGCAGTTCTTC.

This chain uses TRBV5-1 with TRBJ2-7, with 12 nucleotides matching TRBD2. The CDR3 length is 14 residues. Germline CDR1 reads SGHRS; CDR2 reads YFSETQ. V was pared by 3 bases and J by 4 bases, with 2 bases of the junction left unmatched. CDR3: CASSSTSGSYEQYF. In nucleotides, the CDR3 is TGCGCCAGCAGCTCGACTAGCGGGAGTTACGAGCAGTACTTC.

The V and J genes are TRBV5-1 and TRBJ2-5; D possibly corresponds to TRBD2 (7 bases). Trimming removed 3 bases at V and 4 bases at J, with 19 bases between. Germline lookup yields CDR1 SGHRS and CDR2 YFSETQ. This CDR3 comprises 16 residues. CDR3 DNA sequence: TGCGCCAGCAGCTCAGGGGCGGGAGCTGTACGAGAGACCCAGTACTTC. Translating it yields CASSSGAGAVRETQYF.

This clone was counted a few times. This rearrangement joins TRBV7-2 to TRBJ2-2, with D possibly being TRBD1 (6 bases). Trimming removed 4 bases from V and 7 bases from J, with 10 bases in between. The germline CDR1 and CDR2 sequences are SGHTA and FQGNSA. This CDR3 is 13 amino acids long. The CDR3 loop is CASSSGVGGELFF. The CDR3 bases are TGTGCCAGCAGCTCAGGGGTCGGCGGGGAGCTGTTTTTT.

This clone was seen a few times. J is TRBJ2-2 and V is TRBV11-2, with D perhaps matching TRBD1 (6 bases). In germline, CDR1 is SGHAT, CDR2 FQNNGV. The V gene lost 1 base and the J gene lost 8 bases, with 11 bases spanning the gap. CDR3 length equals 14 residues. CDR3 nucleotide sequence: TGTGCCAGCAGCTTAGTGGGACAACAAGGGGAGCTGTTTTTT. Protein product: CASSLVGQQGELFF. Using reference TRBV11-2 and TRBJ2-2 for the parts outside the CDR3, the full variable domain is EAGVAQSPRYKIIEKRQSVAFWCNPISGHATLYWYQQILGQGPKLLIQFQNNGVVDDSQLPKDRFSAERLKGVDSTLKIQPAKLEDSAVYLCASSLVGQQGELFFGEGSRLTVL.

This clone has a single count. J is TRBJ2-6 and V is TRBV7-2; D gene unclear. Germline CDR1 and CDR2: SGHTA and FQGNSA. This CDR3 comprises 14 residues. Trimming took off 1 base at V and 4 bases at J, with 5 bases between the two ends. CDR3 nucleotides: TGTGCCAGCAGCTTAGTTCAGGGGGCCAACGTCCTGACTTTC. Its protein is CASSLVQGANVLTF. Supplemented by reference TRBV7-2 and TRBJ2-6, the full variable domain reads GAGVSQSPSNKVTEKGKDVELRCDPISGHTALYWYRQSLGQGLEFLIYFQGNSAPDKSGLPSDRFSAERTGGSVSTLTIQRTQQEDSAVYLCASSLVQGANVLTFGAGSRLTVL.

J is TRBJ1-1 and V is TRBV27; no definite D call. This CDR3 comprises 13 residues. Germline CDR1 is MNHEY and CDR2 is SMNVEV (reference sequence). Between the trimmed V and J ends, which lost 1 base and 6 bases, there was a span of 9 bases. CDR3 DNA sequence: TGTGCCAGCAGTTTATGGTTGGAGGCTGAAGCTTTCTTT. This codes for CASSLWLEAEAFF.

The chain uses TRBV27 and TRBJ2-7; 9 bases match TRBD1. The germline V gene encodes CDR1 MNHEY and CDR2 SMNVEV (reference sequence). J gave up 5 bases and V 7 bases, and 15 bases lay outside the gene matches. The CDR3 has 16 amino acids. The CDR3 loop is CASKPFPGTGNHEQYF. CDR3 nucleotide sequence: TGTGCCAGCAAACCCTTCCCCGGGACAGGGAACCACGAGCAGTACTTC.